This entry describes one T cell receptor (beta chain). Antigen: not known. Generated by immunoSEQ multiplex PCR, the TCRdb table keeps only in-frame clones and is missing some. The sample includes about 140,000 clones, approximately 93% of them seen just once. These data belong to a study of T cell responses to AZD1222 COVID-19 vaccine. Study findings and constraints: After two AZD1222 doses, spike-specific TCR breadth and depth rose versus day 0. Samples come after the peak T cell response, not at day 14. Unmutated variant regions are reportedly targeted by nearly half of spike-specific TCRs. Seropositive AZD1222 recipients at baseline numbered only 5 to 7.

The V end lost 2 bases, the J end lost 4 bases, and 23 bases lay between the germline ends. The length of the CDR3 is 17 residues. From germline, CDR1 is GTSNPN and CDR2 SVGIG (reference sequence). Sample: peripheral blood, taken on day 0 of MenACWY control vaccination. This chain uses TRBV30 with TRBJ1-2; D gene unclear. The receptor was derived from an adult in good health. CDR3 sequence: CAWSPTLTPGRGYGYTF. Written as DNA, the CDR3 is TGTGCCTGGAGTCCCACCCTAACGCCAGGAAGAGGCTATGGCTACACCTTC.